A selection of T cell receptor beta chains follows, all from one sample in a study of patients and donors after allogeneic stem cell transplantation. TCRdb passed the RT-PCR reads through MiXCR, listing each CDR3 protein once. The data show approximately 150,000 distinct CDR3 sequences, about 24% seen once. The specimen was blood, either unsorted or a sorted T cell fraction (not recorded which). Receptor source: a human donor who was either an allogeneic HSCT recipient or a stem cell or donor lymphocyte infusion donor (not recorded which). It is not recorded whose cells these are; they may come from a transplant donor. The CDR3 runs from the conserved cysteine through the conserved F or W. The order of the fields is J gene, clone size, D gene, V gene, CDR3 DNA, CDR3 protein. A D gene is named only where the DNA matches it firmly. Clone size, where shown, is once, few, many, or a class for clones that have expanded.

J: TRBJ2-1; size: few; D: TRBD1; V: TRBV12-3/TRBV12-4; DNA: TGTGCCAGCAGTCAAAGACAGGGTACCTACAATGAGCAGTTCTTC; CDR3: CASSQRQGTYNEQFF
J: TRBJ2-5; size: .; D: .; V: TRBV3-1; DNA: TGTGCCAGCAGCCAAGAGGGGAACCAAGAGACCCAGTACTTC; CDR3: CASSQEGNQETQYF
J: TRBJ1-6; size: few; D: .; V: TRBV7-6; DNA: TGTGCCAGCAGCTTGGATGTGGGGGAGGCCCTCCACTTT; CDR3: CASSLDVGEALHF
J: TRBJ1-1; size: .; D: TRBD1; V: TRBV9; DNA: TGTGCCAGCAGCTCAGGGGGCTCGAACACTGAAGCTTTCTTT; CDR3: CASSSGGSNTEAFF
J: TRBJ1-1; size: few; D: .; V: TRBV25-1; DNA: TGTGCCAGCAGTAATCATGGGGAGTTTAGGAACTTAGGAACTGAAGCTTTCTTT; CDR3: CASSNHGEFRNLGTEAFF
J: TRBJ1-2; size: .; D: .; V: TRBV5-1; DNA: TGCGCCAGCAGCTTGGTTGGCGGCTATGGCTACACCTTC; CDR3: CASSLVGGYGYTF
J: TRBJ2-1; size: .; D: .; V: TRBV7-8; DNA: TGTGCCAGCAGCTTACTGTTCGATGAGCAGTTCTTC; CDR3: CASSLLFDEQFF
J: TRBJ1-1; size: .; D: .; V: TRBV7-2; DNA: TGTGCCAGCAGCTTGGGAGGGGCCTCGGAAGCTTTCTTT; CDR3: CASSLGGASEAFF
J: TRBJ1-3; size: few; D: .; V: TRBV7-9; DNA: TGTGCCAGCAGCTTAGTGGGTCCGGACACCATATATTTT; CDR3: CASSLVGPDTIYF
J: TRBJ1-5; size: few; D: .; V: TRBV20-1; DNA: TGCAGTGCGAGGACCCCGGACCAGCCCCAGCATTTT; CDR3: CSARTPDQPQHF
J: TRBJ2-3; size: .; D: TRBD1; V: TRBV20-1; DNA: TGCAGTGCTAGACAGGGGGCGAACACAGATACGCAGTATTTT; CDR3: CSARQGANTDTQYF
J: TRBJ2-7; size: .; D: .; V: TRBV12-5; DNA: TGTGCTAGTGGTCCTCGGGTTCTGGGGACCTACGAGCAGTACTTC; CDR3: CASGPRVLGTYEQYF
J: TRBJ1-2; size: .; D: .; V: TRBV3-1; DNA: TGTGCCAGCAGCCCCAGGGCCCGTGGGGGCTATGGCTACACCTTC; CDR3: CASSPRARGGYGYTF
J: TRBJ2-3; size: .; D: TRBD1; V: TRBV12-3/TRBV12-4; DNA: TGTGCCAGCAGTTTAGAACCGCCAGGGGGCCTAACAGATACGCAGTATTTT; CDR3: CASSLEPPGGLTDTQYF
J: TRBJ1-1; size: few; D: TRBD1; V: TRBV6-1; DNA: TGTGCCAGCAGTGAATTCGGAATTGGGGACAGCATGAACACTGAAGCTTTCTTT; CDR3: CASSEFGIGDSMNTEAFF
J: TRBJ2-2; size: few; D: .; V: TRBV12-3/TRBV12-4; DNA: TGTGCCAGCAGTTTCTCTACGGGGTCCGGGGAGCTGTTTTTT; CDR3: CASSFSTGSGELFF
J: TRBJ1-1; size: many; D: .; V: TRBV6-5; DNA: TGTGCCAGCAGTTACGGTCAGTTGAACACTGAAGCTTTCTTT; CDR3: CASSYGQLNTEAFF
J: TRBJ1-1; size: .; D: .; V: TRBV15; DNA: TGTGCCACCAGCACAACGTTGGACACTGAAGCTTTCTTT; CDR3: CATSTTLDTEAFF
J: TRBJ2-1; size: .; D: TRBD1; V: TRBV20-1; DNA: TGCAGTGCTACAAAAGGGGGCACGAATGAGCAGTTCTTC; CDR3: CSATKGGTNEQFF
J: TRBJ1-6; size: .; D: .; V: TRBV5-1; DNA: TGCGCCAGCAGTATGACGGGATCCTATAATTCACCCCTCCACTTT; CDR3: CASSMTGSYNSPLHF
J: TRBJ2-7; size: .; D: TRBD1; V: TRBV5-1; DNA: TGCGCCAGCAGCTTGAGGCCAGGGGGCTTGGTCGACGAGCAGTACTTC; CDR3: CASSLRPGGLVDEQYF